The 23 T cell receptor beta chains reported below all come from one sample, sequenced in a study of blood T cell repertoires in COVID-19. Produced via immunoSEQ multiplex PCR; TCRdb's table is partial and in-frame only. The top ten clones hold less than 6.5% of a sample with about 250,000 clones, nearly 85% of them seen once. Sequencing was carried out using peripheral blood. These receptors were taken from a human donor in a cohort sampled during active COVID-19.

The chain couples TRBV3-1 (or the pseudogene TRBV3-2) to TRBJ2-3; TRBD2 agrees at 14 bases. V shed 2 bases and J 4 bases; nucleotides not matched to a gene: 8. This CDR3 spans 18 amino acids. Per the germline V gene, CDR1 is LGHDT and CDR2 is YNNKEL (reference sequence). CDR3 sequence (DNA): TGTGCCAGCAGCCAACTCGGGACTAGCGGGAGTGCCGCAGATACGCAGTATTTT. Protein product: CASSQLGTSGSAADTQYF.

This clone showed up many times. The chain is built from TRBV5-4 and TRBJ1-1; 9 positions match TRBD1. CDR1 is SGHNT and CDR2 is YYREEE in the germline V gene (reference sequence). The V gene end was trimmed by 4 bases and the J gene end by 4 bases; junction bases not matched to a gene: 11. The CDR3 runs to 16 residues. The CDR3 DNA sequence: TGTGCCAGCAGCGCCCCGGGACAGGGTTTCGGCACTGAAGCTTTCTTT. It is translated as CASSAPGQGFGTEAFF.

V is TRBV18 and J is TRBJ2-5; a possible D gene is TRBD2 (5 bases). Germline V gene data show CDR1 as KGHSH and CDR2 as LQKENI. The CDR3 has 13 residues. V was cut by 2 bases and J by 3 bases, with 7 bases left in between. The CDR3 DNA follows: TGTGCCAGCTCACCATGGGGAGAAGAGACCCAGTACTTC. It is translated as CASSPWGEETQYF.

This chain's CDR3 is CSASGSGRNANTGELFF. In nucleotides, the CDR3 is TGCAGTGCTAGTGGTAGCGGACGAAACGCGAACACCGGGGAGCTGTTTTTT. This chain joins TRBV20-1 and TRBJ2-2, with D maybe TRBD2 (6 bases). Germline lookup yields CDR1 DFQATT and CDR2 SNEGSKA (reference sequence). Trimming stripped 3 bases from V and 0 bases from J, with 17 bases between. The CDR3 is made up of 17 amino acids.

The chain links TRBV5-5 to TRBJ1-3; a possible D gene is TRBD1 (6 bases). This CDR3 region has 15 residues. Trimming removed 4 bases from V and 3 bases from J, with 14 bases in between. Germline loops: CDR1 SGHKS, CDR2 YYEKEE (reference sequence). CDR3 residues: CASSLRDTSGNTIYF. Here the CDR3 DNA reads TGTGCCAGCAGCCTTCGGGACACAAGTGGAAACACCATATATTTT.

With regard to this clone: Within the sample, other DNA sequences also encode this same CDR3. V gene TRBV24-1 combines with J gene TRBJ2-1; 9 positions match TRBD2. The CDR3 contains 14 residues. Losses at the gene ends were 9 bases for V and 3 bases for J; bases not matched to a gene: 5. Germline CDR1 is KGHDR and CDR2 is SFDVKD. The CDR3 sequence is CATSDSGGYNEQFF. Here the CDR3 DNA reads TGTGCCACCTCGGATAGCGGGGGCTACAATGAGCAGTTCTTC.

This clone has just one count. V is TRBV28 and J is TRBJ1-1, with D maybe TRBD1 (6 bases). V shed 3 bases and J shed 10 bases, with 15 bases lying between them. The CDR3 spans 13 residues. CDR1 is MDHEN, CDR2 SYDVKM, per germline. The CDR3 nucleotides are TGTGCCAGCAGTTTGCTGGACAGAATCCGAGCTTTCTTT. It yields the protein CASSLLDRIRAFF.

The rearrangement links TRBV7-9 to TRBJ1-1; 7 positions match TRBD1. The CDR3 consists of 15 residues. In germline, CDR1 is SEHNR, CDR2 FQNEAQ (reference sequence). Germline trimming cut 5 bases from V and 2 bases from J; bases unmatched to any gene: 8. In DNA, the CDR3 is TGTGCCAGCAGCGTCTTACGACAGGGTAACACTGAAGCTTTCTTT. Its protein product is CASSVLRQGNTEAFF.

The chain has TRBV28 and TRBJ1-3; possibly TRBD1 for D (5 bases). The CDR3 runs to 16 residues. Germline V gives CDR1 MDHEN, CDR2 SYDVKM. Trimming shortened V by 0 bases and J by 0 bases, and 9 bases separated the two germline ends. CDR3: CASSLWAGFSGNTIYF. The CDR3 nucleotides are TGTGCCAGCAGTTTATGGGCAGGGTTCTCTGGAAACACCATATATTTT.

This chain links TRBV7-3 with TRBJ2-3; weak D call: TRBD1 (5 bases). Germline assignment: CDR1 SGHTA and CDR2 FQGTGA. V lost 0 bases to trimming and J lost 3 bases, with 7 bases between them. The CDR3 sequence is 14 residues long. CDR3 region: CASSLTPGTDTQYF. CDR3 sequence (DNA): TGTGCCAGCAGCTTAACCCCAGGGACAGATACGCAGTATTTT.

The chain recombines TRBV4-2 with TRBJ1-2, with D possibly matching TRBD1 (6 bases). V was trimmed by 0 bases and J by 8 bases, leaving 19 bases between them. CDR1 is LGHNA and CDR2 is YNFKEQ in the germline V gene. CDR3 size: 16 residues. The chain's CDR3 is CASSQDSGRGLEGYTF. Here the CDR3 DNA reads TGTGCCAGCAGCCAAGATTCAGGCAGGGGTCTGGAAGGCTACACCTTC.

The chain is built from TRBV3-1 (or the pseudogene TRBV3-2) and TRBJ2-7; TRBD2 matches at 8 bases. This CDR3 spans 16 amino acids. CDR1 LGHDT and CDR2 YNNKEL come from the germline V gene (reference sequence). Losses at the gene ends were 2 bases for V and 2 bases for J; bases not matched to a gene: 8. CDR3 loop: CASSQIPSGGTYEQYF. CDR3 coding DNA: TGTGCCAGCAGCCAAATTCCGAGCGGGGGTACCTACGAGCAGTACTTC.

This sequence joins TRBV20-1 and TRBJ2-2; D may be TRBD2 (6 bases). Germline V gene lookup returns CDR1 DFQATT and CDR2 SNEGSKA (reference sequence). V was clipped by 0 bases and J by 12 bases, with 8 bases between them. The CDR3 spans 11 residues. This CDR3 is CSARDGTQLFF. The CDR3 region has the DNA TGCAGTGCTAGAGATGGGACTCAGCTGTTTTTT.

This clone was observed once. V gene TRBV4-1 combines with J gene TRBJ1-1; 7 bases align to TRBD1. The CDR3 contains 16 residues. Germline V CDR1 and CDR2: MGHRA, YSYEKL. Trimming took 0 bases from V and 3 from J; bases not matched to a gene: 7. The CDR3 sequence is CASSQERGLMDTEAFF. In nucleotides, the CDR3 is TGCGCCAGCAGCCAAGAGAGGGGGCTTATGGACACTGAAGCTTTCTTT.

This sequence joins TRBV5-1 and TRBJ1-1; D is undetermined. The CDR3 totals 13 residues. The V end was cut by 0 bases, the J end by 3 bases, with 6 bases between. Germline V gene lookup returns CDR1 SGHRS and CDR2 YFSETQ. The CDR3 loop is CASSLGGDTEAFF. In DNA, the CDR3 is TGCGCCAGCAGCTTGGGAGGAGACACTGAAGCTTTCTTT. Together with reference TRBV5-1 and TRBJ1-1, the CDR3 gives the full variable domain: KAGVTQTPRYLIKTRGQQVTLSCSPISGHRSVSWYQQTPGQGLQFLFEYFSETQRNKGNFPGRFSGRQFSNSRSEMNVSTLELGDSALYLCASSLGGDTEAFFGQGTRLTVV.

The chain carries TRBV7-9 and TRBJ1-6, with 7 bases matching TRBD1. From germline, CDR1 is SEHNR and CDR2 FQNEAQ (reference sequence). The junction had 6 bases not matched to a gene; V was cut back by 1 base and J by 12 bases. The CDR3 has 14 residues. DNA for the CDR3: TGTGCCAGCAGCTTAGGGCTGCAGGGGGGACCCCTCCACTTT. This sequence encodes CASSLGLQGGPLHF.

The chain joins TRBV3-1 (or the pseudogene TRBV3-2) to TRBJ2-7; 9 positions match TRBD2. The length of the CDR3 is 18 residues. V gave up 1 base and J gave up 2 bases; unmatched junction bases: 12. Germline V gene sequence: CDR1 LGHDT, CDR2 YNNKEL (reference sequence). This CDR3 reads CASSQGDSGSLITYEQYF. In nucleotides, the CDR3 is TGTGCCAGCAGCCAAGGCGATAGCGGGAGTTTAATAACCTACGAGCAGTACTTC.

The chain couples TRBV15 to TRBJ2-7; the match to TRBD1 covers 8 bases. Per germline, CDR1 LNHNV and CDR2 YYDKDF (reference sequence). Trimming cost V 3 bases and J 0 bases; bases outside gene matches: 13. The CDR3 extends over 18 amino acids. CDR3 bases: TGTGCCACCAGCAGGGACCGATCGACAGGGGAAAGCTCCTACGAGCAGTACTTC. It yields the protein CATSRDRSTGESSYEQYF.

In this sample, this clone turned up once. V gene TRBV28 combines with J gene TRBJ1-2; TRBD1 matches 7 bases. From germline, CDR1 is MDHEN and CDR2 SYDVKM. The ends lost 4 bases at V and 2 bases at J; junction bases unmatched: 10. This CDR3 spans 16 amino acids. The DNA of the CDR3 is TGTGCCAGCAGTTCCCCGGGGGTAGGGGGCAACTATGGCTACACCTTC. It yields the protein CASSSPGVGGNYGYTF.

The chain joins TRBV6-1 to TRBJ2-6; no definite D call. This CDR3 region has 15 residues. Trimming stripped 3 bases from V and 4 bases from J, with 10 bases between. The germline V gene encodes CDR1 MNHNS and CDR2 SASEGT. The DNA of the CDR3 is TGTGCCAGCAGTGACCTTCGTCTAGGGGCCAACGTCCTGACTTTC. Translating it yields CASSDLRLGANVLTF.

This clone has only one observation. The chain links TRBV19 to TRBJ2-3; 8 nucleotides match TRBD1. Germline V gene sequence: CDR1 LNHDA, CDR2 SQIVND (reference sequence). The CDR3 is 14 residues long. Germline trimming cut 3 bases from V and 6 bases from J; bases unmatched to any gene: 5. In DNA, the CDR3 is TGTGCCAGTAGTATGATGACAGGGGCGGATACGCAGTATTTT. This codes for CASSMMTGADTQYF.

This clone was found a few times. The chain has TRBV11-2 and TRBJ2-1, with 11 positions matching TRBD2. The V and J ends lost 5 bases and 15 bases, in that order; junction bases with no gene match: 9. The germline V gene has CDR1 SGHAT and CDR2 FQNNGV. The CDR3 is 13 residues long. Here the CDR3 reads CASSPRTSGFLFF. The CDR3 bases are TGTGCCAGCAGCCCCCGGACTAGCGGGTTCTTGTTCTTC.

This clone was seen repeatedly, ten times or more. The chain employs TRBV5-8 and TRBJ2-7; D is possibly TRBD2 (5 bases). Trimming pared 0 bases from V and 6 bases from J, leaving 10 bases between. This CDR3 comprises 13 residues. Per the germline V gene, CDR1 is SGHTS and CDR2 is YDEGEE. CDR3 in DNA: TGTGCCAGCAGCTTGGGGCTAGCCGGCGAGCAGTACTTC. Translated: CASSLGLAGEQYF.